This entry lists 13 T cell receptor beta chains sequenced from one sample in a study of tumor and adjacent non-tumor tissue in lung cancer. TCRbeta libraries were built with three rounds of nested PCR, modified from ARM-PCR. TCRdb re-called the multiplex PCR reads through MiXCR, storing one row per CDR3 protein. In the table there are fewer than 150,000 distinct CDR3 sequences, 60% to 70% of which are singletons. No cell sorting was done before RNA was extracted from the tissue. The material sequenced was lung tumor tissue. The receptors come from a man aged 55 to 70 with small cell lung cancer.

In the case of this clonotype: The CDR3 carries no conserved terminal phenylalanine or tryptophan, so it likely arises from a read error. The rearrangement uses TRBV11-1 and TRBJ2-1, with unresolved D. CDR3 size: 15 residues. Germline CDR1 and CDR2: SGHAT and FQDESV (reference sequence). The CDR3 is CPSSLVAASYNEQFL. The CDR3 DNA is TGTCCCAGCAGCTTAGTTGCGGCATCCTACAATGAGCAGTTCTTG.

Details on this clonotype: The CDR3 carries no conserved terminal phenylalanine or tryptophan, so it likely arises from a read error. V and J are TRBV11-2 and TRBJ1-4, with 8 bases aligning to TRBD1. This CDR3 is 14 amino acids long. CDR1 and CDR2 (germline): SGHAT, FQNNGV. CDR3 protein: CASGLTRGLEKLFY. DNA for the CDR3: TGTGCCAGCGGCTTAACCAGGGGGCTTGAAAAACTGTTTTAT.

Turning to this clonotype: The CDR3 carries no conserved terminal phenylalanine or tryptophan, so it likely arises from a read error. The chain couples TRBV29-1 to TRBJ1-1; D remains unclear. The CDR3 consists of 13 residues. V was clipped by 2 bases and J by 3 bases, with 10 bases between them. CDR1 SQVTM and CDR2 ANQGSEA come from the germline V gene. CDR3 sequence: CSVEYRSDTEAFL. In DNA, the CDR3 is TGCAGCGTTGAATACAGATCCGACACTGAAGCTTTCTTA.

A note on this clonotype: Compared with germline, one end of the junction differs, possibly owing to a read error. V and J are TRBV11-2 and TRBJ2-3, with TRBD2 matching 10 bases. This CDR3 region has 16 residues. The germline gives CDR1 SGHAT, CDR2 FQNNGV. The CDR3 reads CARSSLAGEPVDTQYF. DNA for the CDR3: TGTGCCCGCAGCTCCCTAGCGGGAGAGCCGGTAGATACGCAGTATTTT.

This clonotype was picked up many times. The chain couples TRBV5-1 to TRBJ2-3, with 11 positions matching TRBD2. The V and J ends lost 0 bases and 0 bases, in that order; junction bases with no gene match: 3. Germline V gene sequence: CDR1 SGHRS, CDR2 YFSETQ. The CDR3 is made up of 17 amino acids. The CDR3 region has the DNA TGCGCCAGCAGCTTGGGACTAGCGGGAAGTAGCACAGATACGCAGTATTTT. This sequence encodes CASSLGLAGSSTDTQYF.

In the case of this clonotype: The CDR3 does not close with the conserved phenylalanine or tryptophan, likely indicating a read error. The chain employs TRBV5-4 and TRBJ2-1; D is possibly TRBD2 (6 bases). The V gene's germline CDR1 is SGHNT and CDR2 YYREEE (reference sequence). This CDR3 has 14 amino acids. The CDR3 loop is CVSSPDWRGGEQFL. The CDR3 bases are TGTGTCAGCAGCCCGGACTGGCGTGGGGGGGAGCAGTTCTTA.

In regard to this clonotype: One end of the junction does not line up with germline, which may come from a read error. J is TRBJ2-1 and V is TRBV6-1; no clear D. The CDR3 is 13 amino acids. Germline CDR1 reads MNHNS; CDR2 reads SASEGT. The CDR3 nucleotides are TGTGCCAGCAGTGATGTGAGGCTCGGTGAGCAGACCTTC. Translating gives CASSDVRLGEQTF.

By share of the sample, this clonotype is medium-sized. The chain is built from TRBV11-2 and TRBJ2-5; perhaps TRBD2 as D (5 bases). The CDR3 runs to 14 residues. Trimming pared 5 bases from V and 4 bases from J, leaving 14 bases between. Germline assignment: CDR1 SGHAT and CDR2 FQNNGV. The CDR3 DNA reads TGTGCCAGCAGCCTAACCCGGGGTTTAGAGACCCAGTACTTC. Translating it yields CASSLTRGLETQYF.

Comments on this clonotype: The junction and the germline gene differ at one end; a read error may be behind it. J is TRBJ2-3 and V is TRBV6-1, with 7 bases identical to TRBD2. The V gene's germline CDR1 is MNHNS and CDR2 SASEGT. This CDR3 is built from 15 residues. CDR3 sequence (DNA): TGTGCCAGCAGTGAGGGGGGGTATAGCCCAGATATGCAGTATTTT. Encoded protein: CASSEGGYSPDMQYF.

Worth noting for this clonotype: A clone one base away is much larger, so this may be a read error. Here the CDR3 omits its conserved ending phenylalanine or tryptophan, so a read error is the likely source. The genes are TRBV20-1 and TRBJ1-1; D might be TRBD1 (5 bases). V lost 5 bases and J 8 bases, leaving 15 bases between the germline ends. Germline CDR1 reads DFQATT; CDR2 reads SNEGSKA (reference sequence). The CDR3 has 12 residues. The DNA of the CDR3 is TGCAGTGCTCCCTCCCGAGGGGTGGAAGCTTTCCTT. This codes for CSAPSRGVEAFL.

V is TRBV30 and J is TRBJ1-4, with 8 positions matching TRBD1. The CDR3 extends over 19 amino acids. The germline V gene has CDR1 GTSNPN and CDR2 SVGIG (reference sequence). After removal of 3 bases from V and 1 base from J, the junction contained 16 bases not matched to a gene. CDR3 sequence: CAWRGRRGQINGTNEKLFF. CDR3 in DNA: TGTGCCTGGAGGGGGCGCAGGGGGCAAATCAACGGAACTAATGAAAAACTGTTTTTT. The whole variable domain, remainder taken from reference TRBV30 and TRBJ1-4, is SQTIHQWPATLVQPVGSPLSLECTVEGTSNPNLYWYRQAAGRGLQLLFYSVGIGQISSEVPQNLSASRPQDRQFILSSKKLLLSDSGFYLCAWRGRRGQINGTNEKLFFGSGTQLSVL.

For this clonotype: With a much larger clone just one base away, this may be a read error. The chain joins TRBV5-1 to TRBJ2-5; a possible D gene is TRBD1 (6 bases). The CDR3 length is 13 residues. The germline gives CDR1 SGHRS, CDR2 YFSETQ. The DNA for the CDR3 is TGCGCCAGCAGCCACGGACAGCAAGAGACCGAGTACTTC. Translation gives CASSHGQQETEYF.

Concerning this clonotype: Possible read error: a much larger clone is one base away. J is TRBJ1-6 and V is TRBV12-3 or TRBV12-4, with a possible D match to TRBD1 (5 bases). This CDR3 contains 13 residues. CDR3 coding DNA: TGTGGCAGCAGTTTCGGCAGGGATCCACCCCTCCACTTT. It is translated as CGSSFGRDPPLHF.